This T cell receptor beta chain is drawn from a study of cytomegalovirus exposure and HLA in healthy donors. Findings and caveats of the study: Per published reports, the classifier diagnosed cytomegalovirus status with high specificity and sensitivity.

V gave up 5 bases and J gave up 3 bases, with 9 bases separating them. CDR1 and CDR2 (germline): SGHRS, YFSETQ. CDR3 length: 12 amino acids. Method: immunoSEQ multiplex PCR; TCRdb's copy keeps in-frame clones and lacks some. This table has fewer than 70,000 clones, over 85% appearing once. On this clone itself: No antigen is known for it.

This clonotype was sampled from a woman between 18 and 30 years old in good health and CMV-seropositive. The rearrangement links TRBV5-1 to TRBJ2-7, with D possibly matching TRBD1 (5 bases). The specimen was PBMCs. Written as DNA, the CDR3 is TGCGCCAGCAGGCAGGACAACTACGAGCAGTACTTC. It yields the protein CASRQDNYEQYF.